Listed below are T cell receptor beta chains from one sample, sequenced in a study of blood T cell repertoires in COVID-19. Assay used: immunoSEQ multiplex PCR; TCRdb lists only in-frame clones, some missing. The sample carries over 250,000 clones, under 90% recorded once. Sequenced material: peripheral blood. Every receptor here comes from a woman between 45 and 65 years old who had recovered from COVID-19. CDR3s include the opening cysteine and the closing phenylalanine or tryptophan. The order of the fields is D gene, V gene, clone size, J gene, CDR3 protein, CDR3 DNA. A D gene is named only where the DNA matches it firmly. Rows give clone size only sometimes, using once, few, many, or a class for an expanded clone.

>TRBD1|TRBV29-1|NA|TRBJ2-1
CSVEGRGQSSYNEQFF
TGCAGCGTTGAAGGCAGGGGGCAATCCTCCTACAATGAGCAGTTCTTC
>NA|TRBV25-1|NA|TRBJ1-6
CASKESSYNSPLHF
TGTGCCAGCAAGGAGAGCTCCTATAATTCACCCCTCCACTTT
>TRBD1|TRBV6-6|NA|TRBJ1-5
CASSRQGATSHSNQPQHF
TGTGCCAGCAGCCGACAGGGGGCAACTAGCCATAGCAATCAGCCCCAGCATTTT
>NA|TRBV7-6|NA|TRBJ1-1
CASSLGGLSEAFF
TGTGCCAGCAGCTTAGGTGGACTCTCTGAAGCTTTCTTT
>NA|TRBV6-4|NA|TRBJ1-5
CASSASGNQPQHF
TGTGCCAGCAGTGCGTCGGGGAATCAGCCCCAGCATTTT
>TRBD2|TRBV20-1|once|TRBJ2-3
CSASSPGLADTQYF
TGCAGTGCTAGTTCCCCGGGACTAGCGGATACGCAGTATTTT
>NA|TRBV5-6|once|TRBJ1-1
CASYLSVGNTEAFF
TGTGCCAGCTATCTGAGCGTTGGGAACACTGAAGCTTTCTTT
>NA|TRBV4-3|NA|TRBJ2-3
CASSQDLGPRTDTQYF
TGCGCCAGCAGCCAAGATTTGGGGCCTCGCACAGATACGCAGTATTTT
>TRBD2|TRBV24-1|NA|TRBJ2-2
CATSDTPGGLTNTGELFF
TGTGCCACCAGTGACACCCCGGGGGGTTTAACGAACACCGGGGAGCTGTTTTTT
>NA|TRBV4-1|few|TRBJ2-7
CASSQGAHTYEQYF
TGCGCCAGCAGCCAAGGGGCACATACCTACGAGCAGTACTTC
>TRBD1|TRBV12-5|NA|TRBJ1-1
CASGFIRAWDLPGTGGTDTEAFF
TGTGCTAGTGGTTTTATCCGGGCCTGGGACCTCCCGGGGACAGGGGGCACGGACACTGAAGCTTTCTTT
>NA|TRBV7-2|NA|TRBJ1-5
CASSLLAGNQPQHF
TGTGCCAGCAGCTTATTAGCGGGGAATCAGCCCCAGCATTTT
>TRBD2|TRBV2|NA|TRBJ2-3
CASSGSSGGPPDTQYF
TGTGCCAGCAGTGGTAGTTCGGGAGGGCCCCCAGATACGCAGTATTTT
>TRBD1|TRBV10-3|NA|TRBJ2-1
CAISESGGQGASNEQFF
TGTGCCATCAGTGAGTCGGGAGGACAGGGGGCGTCCAATGAGCAGTTCTTC
>TRBD1|TRBV6-5|NA|TRBJ2-7
CASTGTGVVYEQYF
TGTGCCAGCACTGGGACAGGGGTGGTCTACGAGCAGTACTTC
>NA|TRBV19|NA|TRBJ1-5
CASSSAGLNPQHF
TGTGCCAGTAGTAGTGCAGGGCTGAATCCCCAGCATTTT
>TRBD1|TRBV4-3|NA|TRBJ1-2
CASSPDRDAYGYTF
TGCGCCAGCAGCCCCGACAGGGACGCCTATGGCTACACCTTC
>TRBD1|TRBV7-8|NA|TRBJ1-1
CASSLRQGERWNTEAFF
TGTGCCAGCAGCTTAAGACAGGGGGAAAGGTGGAACACTGAAGCTTTCTTT
>TRBD2|TRBV28|NA|TRBJ2-5
CASSLGGVAGVGETQYF
TGTGCCAGCAGTTTAGGGGGGGTAGCGGGAGTGGGTGAGACCCAGTACTTC
>TRBD1|TRBV5-6|NA|TRBJ2-7
CASSGRPGGIDYEQYF
TGTGCCAGCAGCGGGCGACCAGGGGGTATAGACTACGAGCAGTACTTC
>NA|TRBV3-1/TRBV3-2|NA|TRBJ2-4
CASSQEGGLNIQYF
TGTGCCAGCAGCCAAGAAGGAGGACTGAACATTCAGTACTTC
>NA|TRBV29-1|NA|TRBJ2-1
CSVLILTGRNEQFF
TGCAGCGTACTAATACTGACAGGACGTAATGAGCAGTTCTTC
>NA|TRBV3-1/TRBV3-2|NA|TRBJ2-2
CASSQEDRGALRLGELFF
TGTGCCAGCAGCCAAGAGGATCGGGGGGCCCTTCGCCTCGGGGAGCTGTTTTTT